Listed here is a single T cell receptor (beta chain). V was pared by 4 bases and J by 4 bases, with 7 bases of the junction left unmatched. Germline V gene data show CDR1 as MDHEN and CDR2 as SYDVKM. CDR3 length: 15 residues. This sample was included in a study of blood T cell repertoires in COVID-19. At the level of the study: From the United States, Italy and Spain came samples of acute and convalescent COVID-19. Sample material is recorded as cDNA or gDNA derived from T cells, B-cell-depleted T cells, or PBMCs.

Participants spanned ages about 18 to 90 years and resided in about 24 US areas. Either two negative PCRs, clearance, or symptom resolution qualified Cohort 3 donors as recovered. TCRdb's table, derived via immunoSEQ multiplex PCR, lists solely in-frame clones and lacks some. The top ten hold about a fifth of the sample, which has about 340,000 clones, more than 85% seen once. The sequenced sample consisted of PBMCs or T cells enriched from blood (not recorded which). The receptor was derived from a woman under 40 who had recovered from COVID-19. The J gene is TRBJ1-1, the V gene TRBV28; 9 bases fit TRBD1. The CDR3 bases are TGTGCCAGCAGTTACTCCGGGACAGGGAGCACTGAAGCTTTCTTT. It codes for CASSYSGTGSTEAFF.